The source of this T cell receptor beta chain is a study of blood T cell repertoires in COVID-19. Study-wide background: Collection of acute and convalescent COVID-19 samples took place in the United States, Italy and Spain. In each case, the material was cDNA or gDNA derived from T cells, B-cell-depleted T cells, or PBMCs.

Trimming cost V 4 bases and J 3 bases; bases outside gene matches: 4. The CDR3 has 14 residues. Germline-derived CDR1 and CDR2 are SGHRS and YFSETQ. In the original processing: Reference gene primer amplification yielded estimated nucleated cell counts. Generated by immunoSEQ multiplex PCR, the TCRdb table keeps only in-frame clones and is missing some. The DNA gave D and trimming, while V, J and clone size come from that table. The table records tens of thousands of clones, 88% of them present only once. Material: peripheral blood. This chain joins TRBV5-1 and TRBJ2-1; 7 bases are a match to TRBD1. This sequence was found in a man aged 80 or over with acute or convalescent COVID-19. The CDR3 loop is CASSRGQLYNEQFF. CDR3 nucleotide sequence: TGCGCCAGCAGCAGGGGACAGCTCTACAATGAGCAGTTCTTC.